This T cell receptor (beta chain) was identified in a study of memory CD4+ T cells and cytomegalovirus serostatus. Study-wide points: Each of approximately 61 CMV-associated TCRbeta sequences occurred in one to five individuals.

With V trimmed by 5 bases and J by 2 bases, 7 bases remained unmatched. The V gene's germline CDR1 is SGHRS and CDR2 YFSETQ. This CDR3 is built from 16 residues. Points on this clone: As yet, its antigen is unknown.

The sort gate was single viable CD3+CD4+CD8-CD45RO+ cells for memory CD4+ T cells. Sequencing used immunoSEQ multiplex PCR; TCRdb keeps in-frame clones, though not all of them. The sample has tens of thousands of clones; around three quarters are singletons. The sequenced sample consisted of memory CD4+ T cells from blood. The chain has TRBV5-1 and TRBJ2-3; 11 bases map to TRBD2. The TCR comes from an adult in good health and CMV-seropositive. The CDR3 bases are TGCGCCAGCAGGATGGGGACTAGCGGATTCACAGATACGCAGTATTTT. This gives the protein CASRMGTSGFTDTQYF.